These 6 T cell receptor beta chains were all obtained from the same sample, sequenced in a study of shared clonotypes between healthy human individuals. Data came from immunoSEQ multiplex PCR; TCRdb stores just in-frame clones and leaves some out. The sample holds more than 400,000 clones, 90% to 96% seen once. Material: naive CD4+ T cells sorted from blood. Subset given: CD45RA+ positively selected. Receptors were obtained from a woman in her twenties or thirties in good health.

The genes are TRBV6-5 and TRBJ2-2; the D gene is possibly TRBD2 (5 bases). Germline values: CDR1 MNHEY, CDR2 SVGAGI. This CDR3 contains 15 residues. Trimming took off 6 bases at V and 5 bases at J, with 16 bases between the two ends. The CDR3 DNA reads TGTGCCAGCAGGAGCGCCGGGTCGGGAACCGGGGAGCTGTTTTTT. Translated, it gives CASRSAGSGTGELFF.

Only one count was recorded for this clone. The chain's CDR3 is CASSEIALGRGETQYF. The CDR3 DNA reads TGTGCCAGCAGTGAAATCGCTTTGGGCAGGGGGGAGACCCAGTACTTC. This chain links TRBV2 with TRBJ2-5, with 7 nucleotides matching TRBD1. The CDR3 loop spans 16 amino acids. In germline, CDR1 is SNHLY, CDR2 FYNNEI. J was trimmed by 5 bases and V by 2 bases; bases with no gene match: 11.

The chain combines TRBV5-1 with TRBJ2-7; D perhaps matches TRBD1 (6 bases). This CDR3 comprises 14 residues. CDR1 is SGHRS and CDR2 is YFSETQ in the germline V gene. V dropped 4 bases and J dropped 0 bases, with 11 bases sitting between them. The CDR3 region has the DNA TGCGCCAGCAGCGAAACAGGGAGCTCCTACGAGCAGTACTTC. The encoded protein is CASSETGSSYEQYF.

The chain links TRBV4-1 to TRBJ2-5; D perhaps matches TRBD1 (5 bases). Trimming pared 2 bases from V and 2 bases from J, leaving 12 bases between. The CDR3 is 15 residues long. The germline V gene encodes CDR1 MGHRA and CDR2 YSYEKL. In DNA, the CDR3 is TGCGCCAGCAGCCAACCGACAGTCCGGCAAGAGACCCAGTACTTC. It yields the protein CASSQPTVRQETQYF.

The chain combines TRBV18 with TRBJ1-2; 10 nucleotides line up with TRBD1. J lost 5 bases, V lost 3 bases, and 9 bases had no gene match. The germline CDR1 and CDR2 sequences are KGHSH and LQKENI. This CDR3 spans 16 amino acids. The CDR3 reads CASSPMRGQGGYGYTF. The DNA for the CDR3 is TGTGCCAGCTCACCGATGCGTGGACAGGGGGGGTATGGCTACACCTTC.

This rearrangement joins TRBV18 to TRBJ1-2; D is uncertain. Germline V gene lookup returns CDR1 KGHSH and CDR2 LQKENI. The V gene lost 1 base and the J gene lost 2 bases, with 14 bases spanning the gap. The CDR3 loop spans 16 amino acids. This chain's CDR3 is CASSPLAGDGNYGYTF. CDR3 sequence (DNA): TGTGCCAGCTCACCACTTGCCGGGGATGGCAACTATGGCTACACCTTC.